A single T cell receptor (beta chain) is shown here with its context. This sample was taken from a study of blood T cells in healthy people across ages. Primers used in a second PCR of roughly 7 to 11 cycles were a sample-barcoded 5' primer and a J-beta primer mix. A template-switch adaptor containing 12 random nucleotides labeled each cDNA molecule. Per sample, CDR3-containing paired-end reads numbered at least 2.5 million. TCRdb fed the 5' RACE reads into MiXCR, producing one record per CDR3 protein. Among about 290,000 distinct CDR3 sequences listed, roughly 26% were seen once. Source material: blood. The TCR sequence derives from a woman in her sixties or seventies in good health.

The CDR3 nucleotides read TGTGCCAGCTCGGACCAAATCTACGAGCAGTACTTC. Protein product: CASSDQIYEQYF. The V gene is TRBV28, the J gene TRBJ2-1; D is ambiguous. The J call is doubtful: the DNA matches TRBJ2-7 better. The CDR3 covers 12 residues. Germline-derived CDR1 and CDR2 are MDHEN and SYDVKM.